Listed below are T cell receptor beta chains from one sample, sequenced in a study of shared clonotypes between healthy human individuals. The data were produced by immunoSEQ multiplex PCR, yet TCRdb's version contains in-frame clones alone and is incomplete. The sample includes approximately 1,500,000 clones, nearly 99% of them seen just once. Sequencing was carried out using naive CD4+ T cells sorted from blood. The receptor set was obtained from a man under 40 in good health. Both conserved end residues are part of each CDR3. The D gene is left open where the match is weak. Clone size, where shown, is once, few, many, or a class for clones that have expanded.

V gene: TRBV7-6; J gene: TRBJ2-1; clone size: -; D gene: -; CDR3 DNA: TGTGCCAGCAGCGGCGGGCTTAGCTCCTACAATGAGCAGTTCTTC; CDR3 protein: CASSGGLSSYNEQFF
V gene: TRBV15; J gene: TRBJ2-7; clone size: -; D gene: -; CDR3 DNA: TGTGCCACCAGCAGTCACAGTTACGAGCAGTACTTC; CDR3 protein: CATSSHSYEQYF
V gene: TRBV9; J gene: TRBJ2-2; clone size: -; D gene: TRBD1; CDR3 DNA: TGTGCCACCAACCCACAGGGGGTTGCCGGGGAGCTGTTTTTT; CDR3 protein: CATNPQGVAGELFF
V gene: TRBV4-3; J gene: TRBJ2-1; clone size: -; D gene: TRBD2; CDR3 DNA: TGCGCCAGCAGCCAATTCCCCTCTGTAGCGGGAGGGCAGGACTCCTACAATGAGCAGTTCTTC; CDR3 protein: CASSQFPSVAGGQDSYNEQFF
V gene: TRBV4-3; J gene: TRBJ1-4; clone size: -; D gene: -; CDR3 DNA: TGCGCCAGCAGCCAAGAGAACACTGAAAAACTGTTTTTT; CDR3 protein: CASSQENTEKLFF
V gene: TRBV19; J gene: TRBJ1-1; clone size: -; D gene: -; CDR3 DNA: TGTGCCAGCCGATATAACGGGAAGGGGAGGAACGCTGAAGCTTTCTTT; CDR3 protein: CASRYNGKGRNAEAFF
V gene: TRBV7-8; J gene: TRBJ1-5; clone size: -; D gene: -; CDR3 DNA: TGTGCCAGCAGCTTAGGAGGTCACCAGCCCCAGCATTTT; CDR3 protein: CASSLGGHQPQHF
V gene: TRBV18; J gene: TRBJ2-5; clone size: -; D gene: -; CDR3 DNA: TGTGCCAGCTCACCAGGGGCCAGCCGGGGCCAAGAGACCCAGTACTTC; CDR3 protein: CASSPGASRGQETQYF
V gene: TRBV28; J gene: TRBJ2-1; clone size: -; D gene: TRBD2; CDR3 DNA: TGTGCCAGCAGTCCAGCCCTTAGCGGGAGAGGACAGTTCTTC; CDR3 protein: CASSPALSGRGQFF
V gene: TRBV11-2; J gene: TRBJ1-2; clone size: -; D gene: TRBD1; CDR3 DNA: TGTGCCAGCAGCGCCGTAACAGGGGAATATGGCTACACCTTC; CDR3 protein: CASSAVTGEYGYTF
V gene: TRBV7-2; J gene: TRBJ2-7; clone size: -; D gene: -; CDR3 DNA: TGTGCCAGCAGCTCCGACCCGGTACTCTACGAGCAGTACTTC; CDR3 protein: CASSSDPVLYEQYF
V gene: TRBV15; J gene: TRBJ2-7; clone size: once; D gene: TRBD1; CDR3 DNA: TGTGCCACCAGCAGAGAAGGGACAGGGACTTACGAGCAGTACTTC; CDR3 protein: CATSREGTGTYEQYF
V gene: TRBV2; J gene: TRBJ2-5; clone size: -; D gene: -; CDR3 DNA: TGTGCCAGCATGTGGAGGAACCAAGAGACCCAGTACTTC; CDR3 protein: CASMWRNQETQYF
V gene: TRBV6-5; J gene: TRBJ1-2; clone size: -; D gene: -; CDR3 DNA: TGTGCCAGCAGTAGTCCGGGACATCTTGCCTTC; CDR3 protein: CASSSPGHLAF
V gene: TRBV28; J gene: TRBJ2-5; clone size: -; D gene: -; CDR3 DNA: TGTGCCAGCAGTTTATGGGACAATCAGGGTCGAGAGACCCAGTACTTC; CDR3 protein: CASSLWDNQGRETQYF
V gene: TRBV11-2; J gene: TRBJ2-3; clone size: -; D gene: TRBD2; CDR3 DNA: TGTGCCAGCAGCCCATTGGTTGGTAGCGGGGGGACCACAGATACGCAGTATTTT; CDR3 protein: CASSPLVGSGGTTDTQYF
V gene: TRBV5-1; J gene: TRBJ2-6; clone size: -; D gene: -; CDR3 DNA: TGCGCCAGCAGCTTGACCGGGTCGGGGGCCAACGTCCTGACTTTC; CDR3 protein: CASSLTGSGANVLTF
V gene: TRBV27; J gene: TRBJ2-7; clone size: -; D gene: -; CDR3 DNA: TGTGCCGCTGCCCCCTTTGCGGGACTCTACGAGCAGTACTTC; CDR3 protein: CAAAPFAGLYEQYF
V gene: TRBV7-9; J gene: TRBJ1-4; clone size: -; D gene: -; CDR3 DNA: TGTGCCAGCAGCCCGCGAGGAGCAACTAATGAAAAACTGTTTTTT; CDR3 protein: CASSPRGATNEKLFF
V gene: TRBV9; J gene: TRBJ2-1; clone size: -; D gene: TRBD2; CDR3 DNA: TGTGCCAGCAGCGATGTGGGGGGAGGGACCCATGAGCAGTTCTTC; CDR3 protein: CASSDVGGGTHEQFF
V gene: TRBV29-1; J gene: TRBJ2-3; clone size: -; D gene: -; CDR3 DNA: TGCAGCGTTCGCGGTGGGACAGATACGCAGTATTTT; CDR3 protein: CSVRGGTDTQYF
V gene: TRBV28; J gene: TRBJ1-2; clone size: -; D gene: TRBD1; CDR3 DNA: TGTGCCAGCAGTTTGGTTTCGGGACAGGGGGCGGGTGGCTACACCTTC; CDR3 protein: CASSLVSGQGAGGYTF
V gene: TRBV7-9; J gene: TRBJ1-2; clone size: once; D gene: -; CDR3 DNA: TGTGCCAGCAGCTTAGAATTGGATGGTGGCTACACCTTC; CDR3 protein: CASSLELDGGYTF
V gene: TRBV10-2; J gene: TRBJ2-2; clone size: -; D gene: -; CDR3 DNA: TGCGCCAGCAGTGAGTCGGGGTTAGCGAACACCGGGGAGCTGTTTTTT; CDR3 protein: CASSESGLANTGELFF
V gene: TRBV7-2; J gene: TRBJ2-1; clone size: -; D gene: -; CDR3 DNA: TGTGCCAGCAGCTCGTTAGGGAGAAATGAGCAGTTCTTC; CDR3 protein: CASSSLGRNEQFF
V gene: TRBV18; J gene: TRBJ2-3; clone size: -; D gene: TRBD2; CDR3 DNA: TGTGCCAGCTCACGGACTAGCGGGCCCACAGATACGCAGTATTTT; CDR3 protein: CASSRTSGPTDTQYF